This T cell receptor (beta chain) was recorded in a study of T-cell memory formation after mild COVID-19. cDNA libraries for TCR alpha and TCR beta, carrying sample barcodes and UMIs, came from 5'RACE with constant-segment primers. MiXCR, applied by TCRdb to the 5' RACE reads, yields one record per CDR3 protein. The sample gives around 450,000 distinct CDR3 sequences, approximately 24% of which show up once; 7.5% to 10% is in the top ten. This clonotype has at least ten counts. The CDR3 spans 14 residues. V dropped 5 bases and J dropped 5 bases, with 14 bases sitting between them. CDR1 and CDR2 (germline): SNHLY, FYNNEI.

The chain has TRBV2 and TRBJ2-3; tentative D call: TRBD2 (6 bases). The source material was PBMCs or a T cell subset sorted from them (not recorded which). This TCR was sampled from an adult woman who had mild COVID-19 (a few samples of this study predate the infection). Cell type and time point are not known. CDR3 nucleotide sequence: TGTGCCAGCAGTAGGGGTGTGGGAGGAGATACGCAGTATTTT. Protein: CASSRGVGGDTQYF.